The 8 T cell receptor beta chains in this list originate from one sample, sequenced in a study of cytomegalovirus exposure and HLA in healthy donors. Assay used: immunoSEQ multiplex PCR; TCRdb lists only in-frame clones, some missing. This sample has roughly 150,000 clones; roughly nine tenths occur once, and the top ten carry about 3%. The sample comprised PBMCs. The receptors stem from a woman between 18 and 29 years old in good health and CMV-seropositive.

This rearrangement joins TRBV2 to TRBJ2-1, with TRBD1 matching 7 bases. CDR1 is SNHLY and CDR2 is FYNNEI in the germline V gene. V gave up 7 bases and J gave up 5 bases; unmatched junction bases: 8. CDR3 length: 14 residues. CDR3 in amino acids: CASKTTGVNNEQFF. CDR3 DNA sequence: TGTGCCAGCAAAACTACAGGGGTCAACAATGAGCAGTTCTTC. The whole variable domain, remainder taken from reference TRBV2 and TRBJ2-1, is EPEVTQTPSHQVTQMGQEVILRCVPISNHLYFYWYRQILGQKVEFLVSFYNNEISEKSEIFDDQFSVERPDGSNFTLKIRSTKLEDSAMYFCASKTTGVNNEQFFGPGTRLTVL.

This clone came up a few times. The chain couples TRBV4-3 to TRBJ2-7, with 10 bases identical to TRBD2. The CDR3 totals 15 residues. Germline CDR1 is LGHNA and CDR2 is YSLEER. The V gene end was trimmed by 1 base and the J gene end by 7 bases; junction bases not matched to a gene: 7. In DNA form, the CDR3 reads TGCGCCAGCAGCCAAGTTCCTAGCGGGAGTTTTGAGCAGTACTTC. Translated, it gives CASSQVPSGSFEQYF.

This chain links TRBV7-6 with TRBJ2-3; possible D gene TRBD2, 6 bases. In germline, CDR1 is SGHVS, CDR2 FNYEAQ. Trimming left V 1 base short and J 1 base short, with 9 bases between. The CDR3 is 15 residues long. This chain's CDR3 is CASSLGGGGTDTQYF. The CDR3 DNA is TGTGCCAGCAGCTTAGGGGGAGGCGGCACAGATACGCAGTATTTT.

The chain employs TRBV18 and TRBJ1-2; 8 bases line up with TRBD1. V lost 2 bases to trimming and J lost 5 bases; unmatched junction nucleotides: 13. CDR1 and CDR2 from the germline V gene are KGHSH and LQKENI. There are 17 residues in the CDR3. In DNA form, the CDR3 reads TGTGCCAGCTCACCAAGTGGGGGGACAGGTCCGAGTTATGGCTACACCTTC. As protein: CASSPSGGTGPSYGYTF.

The gene calls are TRBV19 and TRBJ2-5; TRBD1 matches 11 bases. CDR1 and CDR2 from the germline V gene are LNHDA and SQIVND (reference sequence). The CDR3 length is 15 residues. V shed 6 bases and J 5 bases; nucleotides not matched to a gene: 8. Here the CDR3 DNA reads TGTGCCAGTAGCCCCGGGACAGGGGGTGCGGAGACCCAGTACTTC. It yields the protein CASSPGTGGAETQYF.

The V call is TRBV4-2, the J call TRBJ2-7; TRBD2 aligns across 9 bases. This CDR3 region has 15 residues. Trimming cost V 1 base and J 7 bases; bases outside gene matches: 8. The germline V gene has CDR1 LGHNA and CDR2 YNFKEQ. CDR3 coding DNA: TGTGCCAGCAGCCAAGTAGGTAGCGGGAGAGATGAGCAGTACTTC. This gives the protein CASSQVGSGRDEQYF.

The DNA for the CDR3 is TGTGCCAGCAGTGAAGGGCGGGACCACACAGATACGCAGTATTTT. It yields the protein CASSEGRDHTDTQYF. V usage is TRBV2 and J usage is TRBJ2-3; TRBD2 might be the D (6 bases). The CDR3 has 15 residues. V was clipped by 1 base and J by 2 bases, with 10 bases between them. The germline gives CDR1 SNHLY, CDR2 FYNNEI.

J is TRBJ2-7 and V is TRBV19; the match to TRBD1 covers 8 bases. V shed 5 bases, J shed 6 bases, and the junction held 15 bases outside the gene matches. Germline-derived CDR1 and CDR2 are LNHDA and SQIVND (reference sequence). The length of the CDR3 is 16 residues. DNA of the CDR3: TGTGCCAGTAGTGTCGGACAGGGCCTCCCGACCATCGAGCAGTACTTC. It yields the protein CASSVGQGLPTIEQYF.